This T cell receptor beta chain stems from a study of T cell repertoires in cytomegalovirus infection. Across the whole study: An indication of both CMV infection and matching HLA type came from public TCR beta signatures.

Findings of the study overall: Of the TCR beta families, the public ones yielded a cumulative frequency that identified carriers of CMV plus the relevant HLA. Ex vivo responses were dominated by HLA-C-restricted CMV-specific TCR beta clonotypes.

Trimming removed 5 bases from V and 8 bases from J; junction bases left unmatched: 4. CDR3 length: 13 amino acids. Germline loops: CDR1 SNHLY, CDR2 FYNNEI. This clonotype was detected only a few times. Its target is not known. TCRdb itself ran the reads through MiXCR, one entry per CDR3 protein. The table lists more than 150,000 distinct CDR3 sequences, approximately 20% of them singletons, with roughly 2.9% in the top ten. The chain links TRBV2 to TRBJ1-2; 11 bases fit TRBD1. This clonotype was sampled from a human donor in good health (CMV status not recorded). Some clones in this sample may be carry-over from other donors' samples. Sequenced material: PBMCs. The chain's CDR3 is CASSRDRGSGYTF. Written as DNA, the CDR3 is TGTGCCAGCAGTCGGGACAGGGGGTCCGGCTACACCTTC.